The rows below give T cell receptor beta chains drawn from one sample of a study of beta chain features in type 1 diabetes. Sequencing was performed with immunoSEQ multiplex PCR; in TCRdb, only in-frame clones are kept and a portion is missing. The data contain some 220,000 clones, about 11% of them seen just once; the ten biggest clones take up approximately 1.3%. Material: central memory CD4+ T cells from blood. These receptor sequences come from a man younger than 35 in good health. Both conserved end residues are part of each CDR3. Fields, in order: J gene, V gene, D gene, clone size, CDR3 DNA, CDR3 protein. A D gene is named only where the DNA matches it firmly. Size is stated for part of the rows, as once, few or many counts, or as a class when the clone is expanded.

TRBJ2-3	TRBV14	NA	NA	TGTGCCAGCAGCCAAGATCAGGTGGGAGTAGCAGATACGCAGTATTTT	CASSQDQVGVADTQYF
TRBJ2-1	TRBV15	TRBD2	NA	TGTGCCACCACGGGACTAGTGCGTAGCGGGACACGGAACGAGCAGTTCTTC	CATTGLVRSGTRNEQFF
TRBJ1-1	TRBV10-3	TRBD1	few	TGTGCCATCAGCTGGGACAGGGCGAACACTGAAGCTTTCTTT	CAISWDRANTEAFF
TRBJ2-7	TRBV29-1	TRBD1	many	TGCAGCGTATCACCGGACAGGGTCTACGAGCAGTACTTC	CSVSPDRVYEQYF
TRBJ2-1	TRBV7-2	TRBD2	few	TGTGCCAGCAGCTTAGGAGGACTAGCGGTACACAATGAGCAGTTCTTC	CASSLGGLAVHNEQFF
TRBJ2-5	TRBV9	TRBD2	many	TGTGCCAGCAGCGTAGTGCTAACTAGCGGGAGTAGTGAGACCCAGTACTTC	CASSVVLTSGSSETQYF
TRBJ1-1	TRBV20-1	NA	many	TGCAGTGCTCCGCGGATCACTGAAGCTTTCTTT	CSAPRITEAFF
TRBJ2-5	TRBV11-3	NA	NA	TGTGCCAGCAGCCCCTCCAGGAGCGCCGAGACCCAGTACTTC	CASSPSRSAETQYF
TRBJ2-3	TRBV19	TRBD2	NA	TGTGCCAGTAGTCCGACTAGCGGACGCACGAATACGCAGTATTTT	CASSPTSGRTNTQYF
TRBJ1-2	TRBV5-1	NA	many	TGCGCCAGCAGCTTGGGACGGGGCGATGGCTACACCTTC	CASSLGRGDGYTF
TRBJ2-7	TRBV9	TRBD2	NA	TGTGCCAGCAGCGTATATAGCGGGAGGGCCTACGAGCAGTACTTC	CASSVYSGRAYEQYF
TRBJ1-2	TRBV9	NA	few	TGTGCCAGCAGGGAGGACGGACTAGGGGGCTACACCTTC	CASREDGLGGYTF
TRBJ2-1	TRBV30	TRBD2	NA	TGTGCCTGGAGCGTAGCGGGAGAAGGGGTGCAGTTCTTC	CAWSVAGEGVQFF
TRBJ1-1	TRBV2	NA	few	TGTGCCAGCAGTGTTCAGAGCCGCATTGAAGCTTTCTTT	CASSVQSRIEAFF
TRBJ2-1	TRBV7-2	TRBD1	NA	TGTGCCAGCAGAAACAGGGGCGGCTTTTACAATGAGCAGTTCTTC	CASRNRGGFYNEQFF
TRBJ2-7	TRBV29-1	NA	few	TGCAGCGTTGGGGAGACCCGGCTCGAGCAGTACTTC	CSVGETRLEQYF
TRBJ2-7	TRBV5-6	NA	NA	TGTGCCAGCAGATCCGGGACAACCTCCTACGAGCAGTACTTC	CASRSGTTSYEQYF
TRBJ2-7	TRBV7-2	NA	many	TGTGCCAGCAGCTATCAGGCAGGGAGCACCTACGAGCAGTACTTC	CASSYQAGSTYEQYF
TRBJ2-7	TRBV30	TRBD1	few	TGTGCCTGGAAACAACAGGGGGCCAACGAGCAGTACTTC	CAWKQQGANEQYF
TRBJ2-1	TRBV25-1	NA	NA	TGTGCCAGCAGTGAATGGGGCGGCCATGAGCAGTTCTTC	CASSEWGGHEQFF
TRBJ2-4	TRBV15	NA	many	TGTGCCACCAGCAGGCAAGTGGCCCGAAACATTCAGTACTTC	CATSRQVARNIQYF
TRBJ1-1	TRBV7-9	NA	NA	TGTGCCAGCAGCCTTAACCTGGGGGCCACTGAAGCTTTCTTT	CASSLNLGATEAFF
TRBJ2-5	TRBV29-1	NA	few	TGCAGCGCCTCCTTCGGCCATGTATTAGAGACCCAGTACTTC	CSASFGHVLETQYF
TRBJ2-3	TRBV10-3	NA	NA	TGTGCCATCAGGACCACGGATACGCAGTATTTT	CAIRTTDTQYF
TRBJ1-2	TRBV30	NA	NA	TGTGCCTGGAGTGTACCGGGACACCACTATGGCTACACCTTC	CAWSVPGHHYGYTF
TRBJ2-1	TRBV18	NA	few	TGTGCCAGCTCTCAAGCCTCCGATGAGCAGTTCTTC	CASSQASDEQFF
TRBJ1-3	TRBV30	NA	few	TGTGCCTGGAGTGTCAGGCGCTCTGGAAACACCATATATTTT	CAWSVRRSGNTIYF
TRBJ2-5	TRBV5-1	NA	NA	TGCGCCAGCAGCTTGGAGGGCAGGGGTGAGACCCAGTACTTC	CASSLEGRGETQYF
TRBJ2-7	TRBV10-3	NA	few	TGTGCCATCAGTCTCCAGGACTATACCTACGAGCAGTACTTC	CAISLQDYTYEQYF
TRBJ1-5	TRBV15	NA	many	TGTGCCACCAGCAGAGATGGAGACGGCAATCAGCCCCAGCATTTT	CATSRDGDGNQPQHF
TRBJ2-7	TRBV10-3	NA	few	TGTGCCATCAGTGACAAAGACGGCTCCCGCTACGAGCAGTACTTC	CAISDKDGSRYEQYF
TRBJ2-7	TRBV5-1	NA	few	TGCGCCAGCAGCGACCAGGACTACGAGCAGTACTTC	CASSDQDYEQYF
TRBJ2-7	TRBV29-1	TRBD2	NA	TGCAGCGTTGCCTTACTAGCGGACTCCTACGAGCAGTACTTC	CSVALLADSYEQYF
TRBJ2-1	TRBV19	TRBD1	few	TGTGCCAGTACCCCGGACAGGGGCTACAATGAGCAGTTCTTC	CASTPDRGYNEQFF
TRBJ2-1	TRBV27	TRBD2	few	TGTGCCAGCAGTAACCCACTAGCGGGTTTTTACAATGAGCAGTTCTTC	CASSNPLAGFYNEQFF
TRBJ2-7	TRBV5-6	NA	few	TGTGCCAGCAGCCGAGAGGGTGGAGGCGAATACGAGCAGTACTTC	CASSREGGGEYEQYF
TRBJ2-3	TRBV2	TRBD2	many	TGTGCCAGCAAGGCTAGCGGGAACACAGATACGCAGTATTTT	CASKASGNTDTQYF
TRBJ2-5	TRBV7-9	TRBD1	many	TGTGCCAGCAGCTCCGAGGACAGGACCCTCCAAGAGACCCAGTACTTC	CASSSEDRTLQETQYF
TRBJ2-4	TRBV7-2	NA	many	TGTGCCAGCGCCTCAGTCGGGAACATTCAGTACTTC	CASASVGNIQYF
TRBJ1-1	TRBV29-1	NA	NA	TGCAGCGTTTCAGGAGGGAACACTGAAGCTTTCTTT	CSVSGGNTEAFF
TRBJ2-7	TRBV9	NA	few	TGTGCCAGCAGCGTAGCCGGTATTAGCTCCTACGAGCAGTACTTC	CASSVAGISSYEQYF
TRBJ2-1	TRBV9	TRBD2	many	TGTGCCAGCAGCCCCCGGGACTACCAGTCCAATGAGCAGTTCTTC	CASSPRDYQSNEQFF
TRBJ2-2	TRBV7-2	NA	few	TGTGCCAGCAGCAAAGGAGGTTTCTTCGGGGAGCTGTTTTTT	CASSKGGFFGELFF
TRBJ2-3	TRBV6-1	NA	NA	TGTGCCAGCAGTGAAGGTGCAGGGGGAGGTACGCAGTATTTT	CASSEGAGGGTQYF
TRBJ2-3	TRBV5-1	TRBD2	few	TGCGCCAGCAGCTTAATTCTAGCGGAGACAGATACGCAGTATTTT	CASSLILAETDTQYF
TRBJ2-7	TRBV5-6	NA	few	TGTGCCAGCAGCTCCCAGGCCCGGACCCAATACGAGCAGTACTTC	CASSSQARTQYEQYF
TRBJ2-1	TRBV7-9	TRBD2	NA	TGTGCCAGCAGCTTAGTTAGTAGCGGGAACCCTTACAATGAGCAGTTCTTC	CASSLVSSGNPYNEQFF
TRBJ2-1	TRBV10-3	NA	NA	TGTGCCATCAGTGCCTCTAGCGCCAGCTCCTACAATGAGCAGTTCTTC	CAISASSASSYNEQFF
TRBJ2-5	TRBV30	NA	few	TGTGCCTGGAGTATTGGAGGGCCGTCAGAGACCCAGTACTTC	CAWSIGGPSETQYF
TRBJ2-1	TRBV27	TRBD1	few	TGTGCCAGCAGTTTCGACTGGACAGGGGGCTCCTACAATGAGCAGTTCTTC	CASSFDWTGGSYNEQFF
TRBJ2-7	TRBV29-1	NA	NA	TGCAGCGTTGAAGCTCAGACACGGGTAGGGAACGAGCAGTACTTC	CSVEAQTRVGNEQYF